The subject of this entry is one TCR beta chain. Primers: 60 V beta forward and 13 J beta reverse. The protocol was immunoSEQ multiplex PCR, while the TCRdb copy is restricted to in-frame clones and leaves out a portion. Of under 100,000 clones in the sample, about four fifths were seen once. V lost 4 bases to trimming and J lost 4 bases; unmatched junction nucleotides: 4. The CDR3 covers 15 residues. Germline CDR1 and CDR2: KGHSH and LQKENI. The record originates from a study of glioma-infiltrating T cells after dendritic cell vaccination. Overall study context: Dendritic cell vaccine was injected intradermally three times, biweekly.

Sequences were derived from blood, sampled before dendritic cell vaccination. This chain links TRBV18 with TRBJ2-5; 12 bases are a match to TRBD1. The clonotype was recovered from a human donor with glioblastoma. The chain's CDR3 is CASSRDRGPSETQYF. The CDR3 DNA reads TGTGCCAGCTCACGGGACAGGGGGCCCTCAGAGACCCAGTACTTC.